This T cell receptor (beta chain) was captured in a study of T cell responses to AZD1222 COVID-19 vaccine. Study-level findings and limits: The breadth and depth of Spike-specific TCRs increased once two AZD1222 doses had been given. A mostly white British donor set with more females was recruited, and clonal diversity was possibly underestimated. None of the repertoires were sampled until the peak T cell response had passed. Spike-spanning, vaccine-associated CD4 TCRs were dominant at 160-218 and 743-854.

Comment on this clone: Its antigen is not identified.

Germline-derived CDR1 and CDR2 are SGHAT and FQNNGV. The CDR3 covers 14 residues. V lost 5 bases and J lost 0, with 7 bases in between. Method: immunoSEQ multiplex PCR; TCRdb's copy keeps in-frame clones and lacks some. This table has 150,000 or so clones, just over 90% appearing once. The V and J genes are TRBV11-2 and TRBJ2-2; D gene uncertain. The source was peripheral blood, collected 28 days after the second AZD1222 dose. The sequence was obtained from an adult who received the AZD1222 COVID-19 vaccine. CDR3 coding DNA: TGTGCCAGCAGCAAACGATCGAACACCGGGGAGCTGTTTTTT. Translation: CASSKRSNTGELFF.